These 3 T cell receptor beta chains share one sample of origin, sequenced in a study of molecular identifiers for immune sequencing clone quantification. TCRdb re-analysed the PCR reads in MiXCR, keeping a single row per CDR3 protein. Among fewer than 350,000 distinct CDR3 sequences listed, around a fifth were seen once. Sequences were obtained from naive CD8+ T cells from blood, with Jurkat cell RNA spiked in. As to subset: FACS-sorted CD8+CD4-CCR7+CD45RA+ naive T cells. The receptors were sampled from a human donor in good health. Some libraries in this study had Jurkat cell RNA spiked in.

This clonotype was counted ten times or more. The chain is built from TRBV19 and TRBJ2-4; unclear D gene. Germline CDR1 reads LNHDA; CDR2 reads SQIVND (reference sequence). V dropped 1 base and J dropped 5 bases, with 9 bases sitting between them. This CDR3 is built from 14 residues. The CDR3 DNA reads TGTGCCAGTAGTATAGGAGGAGACGAAAACATTCAGTACTTC. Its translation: CASSIGGDENIQYF.

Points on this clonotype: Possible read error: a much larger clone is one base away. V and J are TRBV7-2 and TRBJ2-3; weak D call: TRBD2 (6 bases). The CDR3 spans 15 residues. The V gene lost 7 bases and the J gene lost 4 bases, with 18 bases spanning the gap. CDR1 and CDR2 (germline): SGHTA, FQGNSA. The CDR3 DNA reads TGTGCCAGCACCCGAGGTCGCGCTAGCGCAGATACGCAGTATTTT. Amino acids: CASTRGRASADTQYF.

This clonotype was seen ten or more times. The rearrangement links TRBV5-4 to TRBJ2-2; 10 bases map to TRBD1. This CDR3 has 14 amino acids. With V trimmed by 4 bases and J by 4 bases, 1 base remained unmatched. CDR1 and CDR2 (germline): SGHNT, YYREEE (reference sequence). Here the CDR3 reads CASSRDRGTGELFF. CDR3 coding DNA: TGTGCCAGCAGCCGGGACAGGGGCACCGGGGAGCTGTTTTTT.